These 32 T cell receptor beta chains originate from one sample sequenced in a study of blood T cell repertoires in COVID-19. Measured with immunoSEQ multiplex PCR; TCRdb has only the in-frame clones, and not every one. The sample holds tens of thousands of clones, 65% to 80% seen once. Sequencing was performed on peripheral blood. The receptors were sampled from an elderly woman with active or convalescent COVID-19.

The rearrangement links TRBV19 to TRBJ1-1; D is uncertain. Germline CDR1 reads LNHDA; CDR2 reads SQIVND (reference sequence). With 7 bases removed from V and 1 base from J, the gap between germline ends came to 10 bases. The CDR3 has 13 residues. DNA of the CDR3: TGTGCCAGTACCAACCGACAGAACACTGAAGCTTTCTTT. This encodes CASTNRQNTEAFF.

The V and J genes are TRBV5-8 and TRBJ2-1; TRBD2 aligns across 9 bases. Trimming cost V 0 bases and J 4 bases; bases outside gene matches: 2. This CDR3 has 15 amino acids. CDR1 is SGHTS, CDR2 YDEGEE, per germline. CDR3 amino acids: CASSLASGGYNEQFF. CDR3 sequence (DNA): TGTGCCAGCAGCTTGGCCAGCGGGGGGTACAATGAGCAGTTCTTC.

CDR3 amino acids: CASSLTGETEAFF. For the CDR3, the DNA is TGCGCCAGCAGCTTGACAGGGGAGACTGAAGCTTTCTTT. V and J are TRBV5-1 and TRBJ1-1; TRBD1 matches 7 bases. The CDR3 has 13 amino acids. Germline CDR1 SGHRS, CDR2 YFSETQ. With V trimmed by 1 base and J by 5 bases, 2 bases remained unmatched.

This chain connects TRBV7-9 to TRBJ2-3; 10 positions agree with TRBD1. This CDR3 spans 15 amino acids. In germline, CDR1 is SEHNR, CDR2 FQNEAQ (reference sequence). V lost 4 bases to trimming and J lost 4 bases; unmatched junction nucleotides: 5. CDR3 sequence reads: CASSSDRGSSDTQYF. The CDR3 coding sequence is TGTGCCAGCAGCTCGGACAGGGGGAGCTCAGATACGCAGTATTTT.

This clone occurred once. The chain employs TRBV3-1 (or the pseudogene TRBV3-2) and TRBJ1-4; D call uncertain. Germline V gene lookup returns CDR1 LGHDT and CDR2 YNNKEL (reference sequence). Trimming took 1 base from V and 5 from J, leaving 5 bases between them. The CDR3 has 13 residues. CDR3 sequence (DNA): TGTGCCAGCAGCCAAGCCGGGAATGAAAAACTGTTTTTT. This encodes CASSQAGNEKLFF.

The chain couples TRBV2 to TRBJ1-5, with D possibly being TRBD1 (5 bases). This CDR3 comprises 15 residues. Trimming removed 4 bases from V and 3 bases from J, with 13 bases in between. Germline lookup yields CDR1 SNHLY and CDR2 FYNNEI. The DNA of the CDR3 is TGTGCCAGCAGTGTAGGGCAGGGCGACAATCAGCCCCAGCATTTT. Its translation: CASSVGQGDNQPQHF. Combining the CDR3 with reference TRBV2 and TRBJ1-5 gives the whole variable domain EPEVTQTPSHQVTQMGQEVILRCVPISNHLYFYWYRQILGQKVEFLVSFYNNEISEKSEIFDDQFSVERPDGSNFTLKIRSTKLEDSAMYFCASSVGQGDNQPQHFGDGTRLSIL.

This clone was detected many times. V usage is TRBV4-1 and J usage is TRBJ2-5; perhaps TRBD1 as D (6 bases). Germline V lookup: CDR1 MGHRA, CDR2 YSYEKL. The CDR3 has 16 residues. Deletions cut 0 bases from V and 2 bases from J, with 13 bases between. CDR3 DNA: TGCGCCAGCAGCCAAGAGAGGTGGGACACTCAAGAGACCCAGTACTTC. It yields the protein CASSQERWDTQETQYF.

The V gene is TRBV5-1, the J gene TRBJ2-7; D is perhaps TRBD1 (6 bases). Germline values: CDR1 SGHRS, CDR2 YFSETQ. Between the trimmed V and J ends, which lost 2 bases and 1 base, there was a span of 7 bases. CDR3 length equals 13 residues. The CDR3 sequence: CASSLTGSYEQYF. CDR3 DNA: TGCGCCAGCAGCTTAACAGGGTCCTACGAGCAGTACTTC.

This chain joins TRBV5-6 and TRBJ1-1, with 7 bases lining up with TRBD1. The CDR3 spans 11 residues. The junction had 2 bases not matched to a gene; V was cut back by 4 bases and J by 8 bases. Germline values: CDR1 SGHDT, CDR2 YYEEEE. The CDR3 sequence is CASSRQGEAFF. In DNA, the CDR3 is TGTGCCAGCAGCAGACAGGGAGAAGCTTTCTTT.

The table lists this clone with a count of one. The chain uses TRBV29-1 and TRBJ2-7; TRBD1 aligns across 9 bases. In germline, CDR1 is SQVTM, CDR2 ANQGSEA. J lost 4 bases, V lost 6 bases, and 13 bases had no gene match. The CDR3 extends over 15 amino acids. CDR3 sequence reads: CSVVGTGLGLYEQYF. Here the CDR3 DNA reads TGCAGCGTGGTCGGGACAGGGCTCGGCCTTTACGAGCAGTACTTC.

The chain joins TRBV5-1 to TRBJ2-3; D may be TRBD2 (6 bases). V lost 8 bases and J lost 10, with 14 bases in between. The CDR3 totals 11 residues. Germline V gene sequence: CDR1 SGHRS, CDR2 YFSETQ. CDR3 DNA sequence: TGCGCCAGTAGGGAGGAGGGGCCGCAGTATTTT. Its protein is CASREEGPQYF.

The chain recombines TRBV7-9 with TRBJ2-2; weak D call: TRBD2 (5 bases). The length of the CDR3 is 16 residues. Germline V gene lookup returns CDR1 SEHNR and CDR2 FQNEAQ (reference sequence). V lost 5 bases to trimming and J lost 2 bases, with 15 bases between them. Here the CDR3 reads CASSPPGNHNTGELFF. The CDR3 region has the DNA TGTGCCAGCAGCCCCCCGGGGAACCATAACACCGGGGAGCTGTTTTTT.

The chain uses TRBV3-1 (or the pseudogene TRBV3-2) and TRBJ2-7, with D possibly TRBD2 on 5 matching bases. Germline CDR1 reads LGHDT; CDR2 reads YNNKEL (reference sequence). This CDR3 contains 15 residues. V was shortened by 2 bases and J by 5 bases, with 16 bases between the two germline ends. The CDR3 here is CASSQFRGGSHEQYF. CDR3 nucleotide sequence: TGTGCCAGCAGCCAATTCCGGGGTGGGAGTCACGAGCAGTACTTC.

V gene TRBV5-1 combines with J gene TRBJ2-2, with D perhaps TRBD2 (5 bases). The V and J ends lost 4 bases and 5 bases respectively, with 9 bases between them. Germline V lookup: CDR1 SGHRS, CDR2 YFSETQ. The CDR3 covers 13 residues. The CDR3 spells CASSPSGTGELFF. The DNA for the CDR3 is TGCGCCAGCAGCCCGTCGGGGACCGGGGAGCTGTTTTTT.

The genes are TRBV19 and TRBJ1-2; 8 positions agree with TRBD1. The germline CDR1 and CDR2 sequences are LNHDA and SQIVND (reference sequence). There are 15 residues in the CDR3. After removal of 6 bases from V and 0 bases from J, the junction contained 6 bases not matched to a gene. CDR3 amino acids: CASRLGTGTNYGYTF. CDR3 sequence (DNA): TGTGCCAGTAGATTGGGGACAGGAACTAACTATGGCTACACCTTC.

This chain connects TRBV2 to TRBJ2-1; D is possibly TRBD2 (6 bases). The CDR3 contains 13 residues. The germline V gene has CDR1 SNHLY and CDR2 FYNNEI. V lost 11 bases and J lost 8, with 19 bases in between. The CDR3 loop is CAFRTNQVDEQFF. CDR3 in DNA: TGTGCCTTTCGGACTAACCAGGTCGATGAGCAGTTCTTC.

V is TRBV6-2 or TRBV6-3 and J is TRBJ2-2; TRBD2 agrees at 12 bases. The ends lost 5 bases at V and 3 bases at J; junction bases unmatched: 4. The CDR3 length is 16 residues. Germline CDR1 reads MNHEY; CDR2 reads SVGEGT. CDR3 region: CASSGTSGGYTGELFF. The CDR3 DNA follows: TGTGCCAGCAGTGGTACTAGCGGGGGGTACACCGGGGAGCTGTTTTTT.

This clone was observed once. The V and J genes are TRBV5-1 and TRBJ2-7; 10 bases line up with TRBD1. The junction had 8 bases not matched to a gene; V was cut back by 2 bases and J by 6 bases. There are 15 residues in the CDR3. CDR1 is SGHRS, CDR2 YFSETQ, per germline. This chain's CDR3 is CASSLYGTGEGEQYF. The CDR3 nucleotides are TGCGCCAGCAGCTTATATGGGACAGGGGAGGGCGAGCAGTACTTC. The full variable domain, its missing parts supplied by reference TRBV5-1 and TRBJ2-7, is KAGVTQTPRYLIKTRGQQVTLSCSPISGHRSVSWYQQTPGQGLQFLFEYFSETQRNKGNFPGRFSGRQFSNSRSEMNVSTLELGDSALYLCASSLYGTGEGEQYFGPGTRLTVT.

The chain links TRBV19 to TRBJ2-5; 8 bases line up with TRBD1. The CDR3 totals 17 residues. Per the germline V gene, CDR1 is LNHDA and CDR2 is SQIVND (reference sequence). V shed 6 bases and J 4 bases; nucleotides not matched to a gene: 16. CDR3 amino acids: CASSKTGDRSSPETQYF. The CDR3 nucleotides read TGTGCCAGTAGCAAGACAGGGGACAGGTCATCCCCAGAGACCCAGTACTTC.

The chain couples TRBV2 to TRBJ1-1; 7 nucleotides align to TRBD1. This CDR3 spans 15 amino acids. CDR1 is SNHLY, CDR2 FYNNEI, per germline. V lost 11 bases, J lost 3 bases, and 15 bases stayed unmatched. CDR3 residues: CAVPGGGSRYTEAFF. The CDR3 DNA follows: TGTGCCGTCCCCGGAGGGGGCTCTCGGTACACTGAAGCTTTCTTT.

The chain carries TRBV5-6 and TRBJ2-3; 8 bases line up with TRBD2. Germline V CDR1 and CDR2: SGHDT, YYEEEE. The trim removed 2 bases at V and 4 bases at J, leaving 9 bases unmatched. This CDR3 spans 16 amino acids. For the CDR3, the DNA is TGTGCCAGCAGCTTAACGACGGGGGGGCCGTCAGATACGCAGTATTTT. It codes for CASSLTTGGPSDTQYF.

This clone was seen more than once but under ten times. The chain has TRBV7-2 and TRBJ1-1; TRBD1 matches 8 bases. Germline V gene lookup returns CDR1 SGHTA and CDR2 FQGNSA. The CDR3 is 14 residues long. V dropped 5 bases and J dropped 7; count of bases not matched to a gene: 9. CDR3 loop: CASSPTTGGLEAFF. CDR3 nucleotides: TGTGCCAGCAGCCCAACAACAGGGGGACTTGAAGCTTTCTTT.

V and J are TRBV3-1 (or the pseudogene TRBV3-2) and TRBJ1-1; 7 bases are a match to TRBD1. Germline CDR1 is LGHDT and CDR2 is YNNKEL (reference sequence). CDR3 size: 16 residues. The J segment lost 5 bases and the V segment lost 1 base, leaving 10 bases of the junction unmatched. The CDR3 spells CASSQVFRQGATEAFF. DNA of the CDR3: TGTGCCAGCAGCCAAGTATTTCGACAGGGAGCTACTGAAGCTTTCTTT.

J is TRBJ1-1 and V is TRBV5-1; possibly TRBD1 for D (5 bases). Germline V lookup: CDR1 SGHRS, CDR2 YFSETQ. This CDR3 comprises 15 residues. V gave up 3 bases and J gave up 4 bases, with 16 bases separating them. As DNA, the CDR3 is TGCGCCAGCAGCTATTCGGGGGGAGATATCACTGAAGCTTTCTTT. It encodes CASSYSGGDITEAFF.

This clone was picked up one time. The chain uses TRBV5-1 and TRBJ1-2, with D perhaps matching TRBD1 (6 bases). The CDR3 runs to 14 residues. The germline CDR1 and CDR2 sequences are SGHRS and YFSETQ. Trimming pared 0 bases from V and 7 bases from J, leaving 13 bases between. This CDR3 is CASSLEAQGSGYTF. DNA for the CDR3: TGCGCCAGCAGCTTGGAGGCACAGGGTAGTGGCTACACCTTC.

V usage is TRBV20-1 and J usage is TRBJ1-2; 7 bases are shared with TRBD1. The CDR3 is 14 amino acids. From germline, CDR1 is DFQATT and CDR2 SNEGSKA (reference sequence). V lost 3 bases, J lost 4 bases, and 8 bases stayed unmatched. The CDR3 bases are TGCAGTGCTAGTGCTCCGGGACAGTCCTATGGCTACACCTTC. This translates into CSASAPGQSYGYTF.

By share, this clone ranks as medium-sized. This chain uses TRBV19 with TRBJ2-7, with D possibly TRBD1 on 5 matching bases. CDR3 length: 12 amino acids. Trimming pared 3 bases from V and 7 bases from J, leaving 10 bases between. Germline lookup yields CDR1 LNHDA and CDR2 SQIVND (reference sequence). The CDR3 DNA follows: TGTGCCAGTAGTATGGGGCAGACAGAGCAGTACTTC. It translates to CASSMGQTEQYF.

CDR3 loop: CASSEGPQGAEQPQHF. The CDR3 nucleotides are TGTGCCAGCAGTGAAGGGCCTCAGGGGGCGGAACAGCCCCAGCATTTT. The rearrangement uses TRBV6-1 and TRBJ1-5; 8 bases line up with TRBD1. The CDR3 covers 16 residues. J lost 7 bases, V lost 1 base, and 9 bases had no gene match. Germline CDR1 MNHNS, CDR2 SASEGT.

This chain's CDR3 is CASSLGGWGYTF. As DNA, the CDR3 is TGTGCCAGCAGTTTAGGAGGGTGGGGCTACACCTTC. The gene calls are TRBV12-3 or TRBV12-4 and TRBJ1-2; D unresolved. Trimming removed 1 base from V and 8 bases from J, with 8 bases in between. The CDR3 runs to 12 residues.

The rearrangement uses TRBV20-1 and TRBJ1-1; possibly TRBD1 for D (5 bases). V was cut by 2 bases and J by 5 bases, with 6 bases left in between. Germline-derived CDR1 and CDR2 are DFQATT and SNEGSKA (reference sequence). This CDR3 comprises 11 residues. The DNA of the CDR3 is TGCAGTGCTAGACAGGGAACTGAAGCTTTCTTT. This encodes CSARQGTEAFF.

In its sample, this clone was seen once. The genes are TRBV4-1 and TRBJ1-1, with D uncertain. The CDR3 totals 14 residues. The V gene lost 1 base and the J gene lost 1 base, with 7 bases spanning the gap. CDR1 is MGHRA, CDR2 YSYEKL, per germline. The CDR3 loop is CASSQGSGNTEAFF. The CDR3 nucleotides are TGCGCCAGCAGCCAAGGGTCGGGGAACACTGAAGCTTTCTTT.

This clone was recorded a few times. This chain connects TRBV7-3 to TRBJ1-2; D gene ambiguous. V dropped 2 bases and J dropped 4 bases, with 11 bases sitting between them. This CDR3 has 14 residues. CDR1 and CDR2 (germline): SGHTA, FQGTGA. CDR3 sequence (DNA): TGTGCCAGCAGCTTAGATAGCACGCTCTATGGCTACACCTTC. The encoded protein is CASSLDSTLYGYTF.